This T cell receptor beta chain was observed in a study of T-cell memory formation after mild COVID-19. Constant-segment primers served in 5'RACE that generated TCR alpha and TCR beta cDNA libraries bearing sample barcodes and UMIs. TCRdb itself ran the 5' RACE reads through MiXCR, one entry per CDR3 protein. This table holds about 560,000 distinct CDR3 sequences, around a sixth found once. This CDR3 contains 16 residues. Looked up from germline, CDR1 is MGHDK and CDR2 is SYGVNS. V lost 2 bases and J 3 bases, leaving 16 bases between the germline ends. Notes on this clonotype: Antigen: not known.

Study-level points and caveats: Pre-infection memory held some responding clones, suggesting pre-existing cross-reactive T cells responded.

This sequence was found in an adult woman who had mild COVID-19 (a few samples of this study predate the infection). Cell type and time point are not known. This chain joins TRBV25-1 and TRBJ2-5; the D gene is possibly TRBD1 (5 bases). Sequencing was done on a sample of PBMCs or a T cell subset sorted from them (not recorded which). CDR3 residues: CASSEPPRIREETQYF. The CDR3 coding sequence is TGTGCCAGCAGTGAACCCCCCCGTATCAGGGAAGAGACCCAGTACTTC.